This TCR beta chain was sequenced for a study of shared clonotypes between healthy human individuals. In regard to this clone: The target antigen is unknown.

Sequencing was performed with immunoSEQ multiplex PCR; in TCRdb, only in-frame clones are kept and a portion is missing. The data hold hundreds of thousands of clones, with around 78% observed a single time. Trimming cost V 9 bases and J 6 bases, with 16 bases left between them. The CDR3 length is 13 residues. The germline gives CDR1 LNHNV, CDR2 YYDKDF (reference sequence). The study's findings and limits: Owing to a small donor count, the genetic and exposure-history diversity represented was limited.

The chain links TRBV15 to TRBJ2-3; D gene ambiguous. This sequence originates from a woman aged 40 to 50 in good health. Some clones in this sample may be carry-over from other donors' samples. Specimen: PBMCs. CDR3: CATTNPPGDTQYF. The CDR3 DNA is TGTGCCACAACAAACCCACCTGGGGATACGCAGTATTTT.